This TCR beta chain appears in the sequencing data of a study of control samples from healthy donors and cancer patients. Clones were read by immunoSEQ multiplex PCR, and TCRdb kept only the in-frame ones, dropping some. The repertoire holds 85,000 to 95,000 clones, with more than 85% as singletons. Germline V gene sequence: CDR1 SGDLS, CDR2 YYNGEE. This CDR3 has 16 amino acids. V shed 3 bases, J shed 6 bases, and the junction held 12 bases outside the gene matches. This rearrangement joins TRBV9 to TRBJ1-1; TRBD1 matches at 9 bases. This TCR was recovered from a woman aged 30 to 39 in good health. The sample consisted of blood. The CDR3 DNA sequence: TGTGCCAGCAGCGCAACCGGGACAGGGCCGGCCCCTGAAGCTTTCTTT. Translated, it gives CASSATGTGPAPEAFF.